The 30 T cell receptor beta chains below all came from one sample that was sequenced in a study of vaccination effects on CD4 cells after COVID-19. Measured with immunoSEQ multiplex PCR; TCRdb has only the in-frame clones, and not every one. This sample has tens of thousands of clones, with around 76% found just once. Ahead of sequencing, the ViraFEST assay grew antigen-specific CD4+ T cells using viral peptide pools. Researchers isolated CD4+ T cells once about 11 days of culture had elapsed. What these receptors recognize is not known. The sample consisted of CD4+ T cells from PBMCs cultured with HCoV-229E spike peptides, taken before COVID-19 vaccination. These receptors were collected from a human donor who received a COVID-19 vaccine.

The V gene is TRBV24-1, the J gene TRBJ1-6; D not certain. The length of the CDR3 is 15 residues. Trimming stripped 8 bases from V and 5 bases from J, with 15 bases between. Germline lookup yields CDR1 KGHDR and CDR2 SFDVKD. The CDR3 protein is CATTTRGRNNSPLHF. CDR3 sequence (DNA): TGTGCCACCACCACTAGAGGGAGGAATAATTCACCCCTCCACTTT.

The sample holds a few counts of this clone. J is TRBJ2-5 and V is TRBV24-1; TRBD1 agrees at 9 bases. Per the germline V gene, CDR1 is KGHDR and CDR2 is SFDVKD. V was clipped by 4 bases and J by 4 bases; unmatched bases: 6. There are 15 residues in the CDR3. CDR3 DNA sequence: TGTGCCACCAGTGACCCTGTGACAGGGGGAGAGACCCAGTACTTC. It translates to CATSDPVTGGETQYF.

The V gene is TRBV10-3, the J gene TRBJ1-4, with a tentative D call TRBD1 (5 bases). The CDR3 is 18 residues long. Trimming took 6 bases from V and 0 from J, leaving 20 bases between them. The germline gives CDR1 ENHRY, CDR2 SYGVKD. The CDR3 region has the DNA TGTGCCATCAGCTCAGGTACCCAGAGGGGTGCAACTAATGAAAAACTGTTTTTT. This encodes CAISSGTQRGATNEKLFF.

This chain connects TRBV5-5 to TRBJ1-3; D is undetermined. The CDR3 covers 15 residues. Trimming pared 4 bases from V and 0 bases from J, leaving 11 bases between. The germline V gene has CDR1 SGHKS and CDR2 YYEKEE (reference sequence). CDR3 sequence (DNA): TGTGCCAGCAGCGAACAACAGTACTCTGGAAACACCATATATTTT. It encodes CASSEQQYSGNTIYF.

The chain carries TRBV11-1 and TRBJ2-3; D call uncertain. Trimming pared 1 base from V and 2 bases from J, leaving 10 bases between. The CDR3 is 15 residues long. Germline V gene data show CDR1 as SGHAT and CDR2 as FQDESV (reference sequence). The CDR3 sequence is CASSLGVSTTDTQYF. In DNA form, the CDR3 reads TGTGCCAGCAGCTTAGGAGTGTCAACCACAGATACGCAGTATTTT. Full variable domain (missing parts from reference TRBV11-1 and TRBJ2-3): EAEVAQSPRYKITEKSQAVAFWCDPISGHATLYWYRQILGQGPELLVQFQDESVVDDSQLPKDRFSAERLKGVDSTLKIQPAELGDSAMYLCASSLGVSTTDTQYFGPGTRLTVL.

The CDR3 sequence is CSASHTSRETQYF. The CDR3 nucleotides are TGCAGTGCTAGTCATACTAGTCGGGAGACCCAGTACTTC. This chain joins TRBV20-1 and TRBJ2-5; tentative D call: TRBD2 (5 bases). CDR1 DFQATT and CDR2 SNEGSKA come from the germline V gene (reference sequence). CDR3 length: 13 residues. V gave up 3 bases and J gave up 5 bases, with 13 bases separating them.

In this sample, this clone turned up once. CDR3 DNA: TGTGCCAGCAGCCAAGGAGCCCGGTGGGAGACCCAGTACTTC. Its protein product is CASSQGARWETQYF. The rearrangement joins TRBV3-1 (or the pseudogene TRBV3-2) to TRBJ2-5; D is undetermined. Per germline, CDR1 LGHDT and CDR2 YNNKEL (reference sequence). V lost 1 base and J lost 5, with 11 bases in between. There are 14 residues in the CDR3.

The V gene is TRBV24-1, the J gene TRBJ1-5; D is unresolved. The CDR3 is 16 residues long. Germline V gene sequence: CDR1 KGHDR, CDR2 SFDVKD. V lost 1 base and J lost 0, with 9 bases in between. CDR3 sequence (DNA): TGTGCCACCAGTGATTTTAACATTTATAGCAATCAGCCCCAGCATTTT. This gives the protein CATSDFNIYSNQPQHF.

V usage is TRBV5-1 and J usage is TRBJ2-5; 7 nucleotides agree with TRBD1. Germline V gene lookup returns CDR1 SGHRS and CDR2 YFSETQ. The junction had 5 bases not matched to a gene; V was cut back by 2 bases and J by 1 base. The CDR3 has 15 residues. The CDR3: CASSFGDSPQETQYF. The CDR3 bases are TGCGCCAGCAGCTTCGGGGACAGTCCCCAAGAGACCCAGTACTTC.

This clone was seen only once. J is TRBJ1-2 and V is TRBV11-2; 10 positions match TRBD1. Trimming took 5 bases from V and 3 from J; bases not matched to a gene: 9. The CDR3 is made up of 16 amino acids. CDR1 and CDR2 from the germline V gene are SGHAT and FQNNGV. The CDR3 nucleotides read TGTGCCAGCAGCGGGGCGACAGGGGGCGCGGACTATGGCTACACCTTC. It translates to CASSGATGGADYGYTF. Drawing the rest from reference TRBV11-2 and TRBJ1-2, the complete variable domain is EAGVAQSPRYKIIEKRQSVAFWCNPISGHATLYWYQQILGQGPKLLIQFQNNGVVDDSQLPKDRFSAERLKGVDSTLKIQPAKLEDSAVYLCASSGATGGADYGYTFGSGTRLTVV.

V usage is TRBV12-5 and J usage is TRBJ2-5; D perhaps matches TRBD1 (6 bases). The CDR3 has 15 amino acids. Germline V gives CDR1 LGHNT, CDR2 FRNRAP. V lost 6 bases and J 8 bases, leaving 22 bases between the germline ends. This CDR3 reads CASGPRDNEMITQYF. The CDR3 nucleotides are TGTGCTAGTGGCCCCCGGGACAACGAGATGATAACCCAGTACTTC.

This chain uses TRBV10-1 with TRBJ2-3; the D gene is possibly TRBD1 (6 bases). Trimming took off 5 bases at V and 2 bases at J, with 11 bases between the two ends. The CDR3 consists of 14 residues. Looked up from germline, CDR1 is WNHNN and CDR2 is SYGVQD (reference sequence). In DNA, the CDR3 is TGCGCCAGCAGTATGGGGACATACACAGATACGCAGTATTTT. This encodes CASSMGTYTDTQYF.

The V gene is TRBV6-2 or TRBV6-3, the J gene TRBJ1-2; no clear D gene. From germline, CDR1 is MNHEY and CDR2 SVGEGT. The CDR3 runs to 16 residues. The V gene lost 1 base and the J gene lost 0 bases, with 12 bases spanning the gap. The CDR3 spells CASSYLDGGANYGYTF. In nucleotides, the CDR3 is TGTGCCAGCAGTTACTTGGACGGAGGCGCTAACTATGGCTACACCTTC.

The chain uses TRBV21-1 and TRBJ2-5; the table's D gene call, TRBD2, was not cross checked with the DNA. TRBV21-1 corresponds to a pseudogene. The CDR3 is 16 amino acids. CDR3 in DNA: TGTGCCAGCGCGAACTTGGTTAGCGGGGGGATTGAGACCCAGTACTTC. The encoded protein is CASANLVSGGIETQYF.

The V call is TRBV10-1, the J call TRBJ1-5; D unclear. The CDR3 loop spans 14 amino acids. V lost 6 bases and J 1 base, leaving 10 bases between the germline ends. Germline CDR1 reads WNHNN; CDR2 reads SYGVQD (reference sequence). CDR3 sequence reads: CASRRPWSNQPQHF. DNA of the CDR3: TGCGCCAGCAGACGCCCGTGGAGCAATCAGCCCCAGCATTTT.

The CDR3, as DNA: TGTGCTAGTGGCCTGCACAACACCGGGGAGCTGTTTTTT. Protein sequence: CASGLHNTGELFF. The V call is TRBV12-5, the J call TRBJ2-2; D call uncertain. The V gene lost 6 bases and the J gene lost 2 bases, with 7 bases spanning the gap. The CDR3 covers 13 residues. Germline CDR1 is LGHNT and CDR2 is FRNRAP.

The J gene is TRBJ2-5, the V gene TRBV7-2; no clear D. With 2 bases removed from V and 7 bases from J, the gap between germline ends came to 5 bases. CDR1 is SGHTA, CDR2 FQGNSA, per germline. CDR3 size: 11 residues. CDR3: CASSLSGTQYF. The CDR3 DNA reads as TGTGCCAGCAGCTTATCTGGGACCCAGTACTTC.

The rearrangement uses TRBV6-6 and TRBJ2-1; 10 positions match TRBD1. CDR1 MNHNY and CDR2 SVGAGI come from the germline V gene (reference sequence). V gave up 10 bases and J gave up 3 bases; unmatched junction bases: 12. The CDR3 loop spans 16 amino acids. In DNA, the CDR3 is TGTGCCACCCACGTCGGGACAGGGGAATACTACAATGAGCAGTTCTTC. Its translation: CATHVGTGEYYNEQFF.

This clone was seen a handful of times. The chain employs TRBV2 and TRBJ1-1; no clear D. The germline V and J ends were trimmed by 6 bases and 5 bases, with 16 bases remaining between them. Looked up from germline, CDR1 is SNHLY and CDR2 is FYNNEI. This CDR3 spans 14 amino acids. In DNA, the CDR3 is TGTGCCAGCAGGTTGGTATCCAGAGGGACTGAAGCTTTCTTT. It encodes CASRLVSRGTEAFF.

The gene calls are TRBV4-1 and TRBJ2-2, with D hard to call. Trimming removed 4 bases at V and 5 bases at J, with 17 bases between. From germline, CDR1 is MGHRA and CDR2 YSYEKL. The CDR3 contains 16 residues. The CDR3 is CASSPLERMVTGELFF. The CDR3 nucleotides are TGCGCCAGCAGCCCCCTCGAAAGGATGGTGACCGGGGAGCTGTTTTTT.

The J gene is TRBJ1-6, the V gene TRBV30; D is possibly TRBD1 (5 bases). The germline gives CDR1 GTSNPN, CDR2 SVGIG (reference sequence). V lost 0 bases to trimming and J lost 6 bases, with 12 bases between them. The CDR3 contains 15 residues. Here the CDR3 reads CAWSVLAGANSPLHF. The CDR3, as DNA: TGTGCCTGGAGTGTACTCGCCGGGGCTAATTCACCCCTCCACTTT.

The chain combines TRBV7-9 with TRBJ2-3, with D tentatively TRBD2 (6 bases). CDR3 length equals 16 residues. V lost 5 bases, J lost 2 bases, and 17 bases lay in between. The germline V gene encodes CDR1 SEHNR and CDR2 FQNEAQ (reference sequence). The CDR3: CASSPGELAPTDTQYF. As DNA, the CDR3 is TGTGCCAGCAGCCCGGGGGAGTTGGCCCCCACAGATACGCAGTATTTT.

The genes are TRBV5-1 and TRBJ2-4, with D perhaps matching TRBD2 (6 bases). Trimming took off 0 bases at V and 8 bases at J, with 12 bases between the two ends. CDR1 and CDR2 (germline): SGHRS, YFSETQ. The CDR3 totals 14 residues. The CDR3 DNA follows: TGCGCCAGCAGCTTGGGAGAAGGGGAGGACATTCAGTACTTC. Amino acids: CASSLGEGEDIQYF.

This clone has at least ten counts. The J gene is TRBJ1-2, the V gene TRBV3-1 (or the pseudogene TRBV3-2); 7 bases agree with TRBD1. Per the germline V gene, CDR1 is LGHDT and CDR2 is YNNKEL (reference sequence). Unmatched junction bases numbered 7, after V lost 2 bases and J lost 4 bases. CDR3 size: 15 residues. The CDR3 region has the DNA TGTGCCAGCAGCCAATCAGGGGGGGACAGCTATGGCTACACCTTC. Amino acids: CASSQSGGDSYGYTF.

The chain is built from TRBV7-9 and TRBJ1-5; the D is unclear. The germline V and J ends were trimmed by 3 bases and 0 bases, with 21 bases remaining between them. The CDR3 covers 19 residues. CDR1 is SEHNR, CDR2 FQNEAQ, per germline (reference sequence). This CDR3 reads CASSFRGGGPGYSNQPQHF. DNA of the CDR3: TGTGCCAGCAGCTTCCGCGGCGGAGGACCGGGATATAGCAATCAGCCCCAGCATTTT.

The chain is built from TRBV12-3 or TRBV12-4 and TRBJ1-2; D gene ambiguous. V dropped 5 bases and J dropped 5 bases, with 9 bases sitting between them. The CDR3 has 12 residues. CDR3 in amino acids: CASSTRYYGYTF. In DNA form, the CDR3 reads TGTGCCAGCAGTACCAGATATTATGGCTACACCTTC.

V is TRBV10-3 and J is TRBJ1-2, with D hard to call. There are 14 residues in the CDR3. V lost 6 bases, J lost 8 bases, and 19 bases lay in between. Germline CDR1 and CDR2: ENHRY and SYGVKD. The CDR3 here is CAIRPNGPRGGYTF. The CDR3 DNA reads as TGTGCCATCAGGCCAAACGGGCCCCGCGGAGGCTACACCTTC.

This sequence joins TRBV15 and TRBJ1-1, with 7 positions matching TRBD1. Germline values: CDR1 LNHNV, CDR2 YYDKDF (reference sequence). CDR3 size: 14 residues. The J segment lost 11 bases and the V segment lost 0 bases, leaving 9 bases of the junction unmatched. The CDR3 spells CATSRETGLYRAFF. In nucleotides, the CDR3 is TGTGCCACCAGCAGAGAGACAGGGTTGTATCGGGCTTTCTTT.

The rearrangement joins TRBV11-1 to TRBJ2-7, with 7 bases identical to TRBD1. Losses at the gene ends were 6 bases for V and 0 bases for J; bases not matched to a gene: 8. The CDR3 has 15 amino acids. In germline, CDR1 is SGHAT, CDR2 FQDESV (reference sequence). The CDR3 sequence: CASSPFTGASYEQYV. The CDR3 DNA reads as TGTGCCAGCAGTCCATTTACAGGGGCCTCCTACGAGCAGTACGTC.

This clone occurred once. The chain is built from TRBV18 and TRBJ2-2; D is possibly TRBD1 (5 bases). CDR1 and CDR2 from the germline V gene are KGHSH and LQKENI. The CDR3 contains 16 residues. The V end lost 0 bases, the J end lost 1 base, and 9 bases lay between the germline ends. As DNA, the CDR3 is TGTGCCAGCTCACCACCAGGGGCGGTGAACACCGGGGAGCTGTTTTTT. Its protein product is CASSPPGAVNTGELFF.